Listed below are T cell receptor beta chains from one sample, sequenced in a study of blood T cell repertoires in COVID-19. Sequencing used immunoSEQ multiplex PCR; TCRdb keeps in-frame clones, though not all of them. The repertoire holds approximately 50,000 clones, with 86% as singletons. Sample: peripheral blood. All receptors derive from a human donor in a cohort sampled during active COVID-19. The CDR3 runs from the conserved cysteine through the conserved F or W. A D gene is named only where the DNA matches it firmly. Size values are once, few and many counts, or a class for expanded clones, and some rows have none.

D	V	J	size	DNA	CDR3
TRBD1	TRBV4-2	TRBJ2-1	-	TGTGCCAGCAGCCACCAGACAGGGAAACAGTTCTTC	CASSHQTGKQFF
TRBD2	TRBV5-1	TRBJ2-3	once	TGCGCCAGCGCGGCTAGCGGGAGCTTCGGGACAGATACGCAGTATTTT	CASAASGSFGTDTQYF
TRBD1	TRBV11-2	TRBJ2-3	-	TGTGCCAGCAGCAAAGACAGGGGCCGCACAGATACGCAGTATTTT	CASSKDRGRTDTQYF
-	TRBV27	TRBJ1-2	-	TGTGCCAGCAGTTTATGGCAGGGGTTAGGCTACACCTTC	CASSLWQGLGYTF
-	TRBV29-1	TRBJ1-4	-	TGCAGCGTTGGCCAGGCTTTCAGCGAAAAACTGTTTTTT	CSVGQAFSEKLFF
-	TRBV7-6	TRBJ2-1	-	TGTGCCAGCAGCCGGGACTTCACCAATGAGCAGTTCTTC	CASSRDFTNEQFF
-	TRBV2	TRBJ1-2	once	TGTGCCAGCCAAAAGACAAGGCCCCCTAACTATGGCTACACCTTC	CASQKTRPPNYGYTF
TRBD1	TRBV19	TRBJ1-2	-	TGTGCCAGTATGGGACAGGCGGGCTATGGCTACACCTTC	CASMGQAGYGYTF
-	TRBV18	TRBJ2-6	-	TGTGCCAGCTCACCACCCGTGGGGGCCAACGTCCTGACTTTC	CASSPPVGANVLTF
-	TRBV11-2	TRBJ1-4	-	TGTGCCAGCAGTCCTAACAGGGTTAATGAAAAACTGTTTTTT	CASSPNRVNEKLFF
TRBD2	TRBV5-5	TRBJ2-3	-	TGTGCCAGCAGCTCCGGACTAGCGGGAGTTGGGCCCACAGATACGCAGTATTTT	CASSSGLAGVGPTDTQYF
-	TRBV19	TRBJ2-7	-	TGTGCCAGTAGTGCTAGGGGCCTCTACGAGCAGTACTTC	CASSARGLYEQYF
-	TRBV10-3	TRBJ2-3	-	TGTGCCATCAGTGAGGGGAGATTCATGGATACGCAGTATTTT	CAISEGRFMDTQYF
-	TRBV30	TRBJ1-5	-	TGTGCCTGGAATCGCGCTCAGGGTGCAACCCAGCATTTT	CAWNRAQGATQHF
-	TRBV29-1	TRBJ1-2	-	TGCAGCGTTGAGGGGGGACGGAACAACTATGGCTACACCTTC	CSVEGGRNNYGYTF
-	TRBV7-2	TRBJ1-2	-	TGTGCCAGCAGCTTTAGTAGGGACTCGTATGGCTACACCTTC	CASSFSRDSYGYTF
TRBD2	TRBV4-2	TRBJ2-1	-	TGTGCCAGCAGCCAAGGGGTAGCGGGAGGGCCCGATGAGCAGTTCTTC	CASSQGVAGGPDEQFF
TRBD1	TRBV19	TRBJ1-5	-	TGTGCCAGTAGTGGGACAGGGGGCAATCAGCCCCAGCATTTT	CASSGTGGNQPQHF
TRBD1	TRBV11-3	TRBJ1-1	-	TGTGCCAGCAGCCCAACGACAGGGGACACTGAAGCTTTCTTT	CASSPTTGDTEAFF
TRBD1	TRBV7-3	TRBJ2-3	-	TGTGCCAGCAGCACCCGGACAGGGGGCACAGATACGCAGTATTTT	CASSTRTGGTDTQYF
-	TRBV20-1	TRBJ2-2	-	TGCAGTGCTAGTTTGTCGCAGGGATACACCGGGGAGCTGTTTTTT	CSASLSQGYTGELFF
TRBD1	TRBV7-2	TRBJ1-5	few	TGTGCCAGCAGCTTTGGGACAGGGTGGCATCAGCCCCAGCATTTT	CASSFGTGWHQPQHF
TRBD2	TRBV19	TRBJ2-7	-	TGTGCCAGTAGTATCGCGGGAGCCCCCTACGAGCAGTACTTC	CASSIAGAPYEQYF
-	TRBV3-1/TRBV3-2	TRBJ2-7	-	TGTGCCAGCAGCCAAGAGTATCTAGCAGCAAGCTCCTACGAGCAGTACTTC	CASSQEYLAASSYEQYF
TRBD1	TRBV7-9	TRBJ2-3	-	TGTGCCAGCAGCTTGGGGGACAGGACCCCAGATACGCAGTATTTT	CASSLGDRTPDTQYF
-	TRBV28	TRBJ1-1	-	TGTGCCAGCAGTCTATCCGGTAAGGGGGCTGAAGCTTTCTTT	CASSLSGKGAEAFF
-	TRBV6-1	TRBJ1-5	few	TGTGCCAGCAGTGAAGGGCCCTCAAAGAATCAGCCCCAGCATTTT	CASSEGPSKNQPQHF
TRBD1	TRBV10-3	TRBJ1-3	once	TGTGCCATCAGCGGAACTGGGACAGTTGGAAACACCATATATTTT	CAISGTGTVGNTIYF
-	TRBV5-1	TRBJ1-4	-	TGCGCCAGCACCATGGATACAGTTAATGAAAAACTGTTTTTT	CASTMDTVNEKLFF
-	TRBV19	TRBJ2-7	-	TGTGCCAGTAGTCCCGGGTCCCCCTACGAGCAGTACTTC	CASSPGSPYEQYF
-	TRBV15	TRBJ2-7	few	TGTGCCACCAGCAAGGGGCAGATCTACGAGCAGTACTTC	CATSKGQIYEQYF
-	TRBV4-3	TRBJ2-2	-	TGCGCCAGCAGCCAAGTTCCTAAGGGGGGGGCCGTTCCCGGGGAGCTGTTTTTT	CASSQVPKGGAVPGELFF
-	TRBV12-5	TRBJ2-2	-	TGTGCTAGTGGTTTGGTACGGGGGAACACCGGGGAGCTGTTTTTT	CASGLVRGNTGELFF
-	TRBV30	TRBJ2-2	-	TGTGCCTGGAAAGGTGGGAGGACCGGGGAGCTGTTTTTT	CAWKGGRTGELFF
TRBD2	TRBV28	TRBJ2-7	-	TGTGCCACGACCGGGACTAGCGGCAACGAGCAGTACTTC	CATTGTSGNEQYF
-	TRBV6-5	TRBJ1-1	-	TGTGCCAGCAGTTTGACTGACAGGCGCAACACTGAAGCTTTCTTT	CASSLTDRRNTEAFF
-	TRBV4-3	TRBJ1-1	-	TGCGCCAGCAGCCAAGAGGCAGGAATGAACACTGAAGCTTTCTTT	CASSQEAGMNTEAFF
-	TRBV30	TRBJ1-2	-	TGTGCCTGGAACAGGGAGGGCTATGGCTACACCTTC	CAWNREGYGYTF
-	TRBV19	TRBJ2-5	-	TGTGCCAGTAGAAAGCAGGGTGGCGGAGAGACCCAGTACTTC	CASRKQGGGETQYF
TRBD1	TRBV7-2	TRBJ2-7	-	TGTGCCAGCAGCACTAGGACAGGGGGCACCTACGAGCAGTACTTC	CASSTRTGGTYEQYF
TRBD1	TRBV30	TRBJ1-2	few	TGTGCCTGGAGTACCGGGACAGGGGGCTACACCTTC	CAWSTGTGGYTF